The 20 T cell receptor beta chains in this list originate from one sample, sequenced in a study of kidney transplant recipient with SARS-CoV-2 infection. TCRdb ran MiXCR on the reads and lists one entry per CDR3 protein. This sample has 200,000 to 300,000 distinct CDR3 sequences, with more than 25% found just once. The source material was a blood sample, sampled at baseline and on day 111 from a kidney transplant recipient. These receptors were obtained from a male patient younger than 45 who had COVID-19 and was a kidney transplant recipient. The T cells may come from the graft donor.

The gene calls are TRBV5-3 and TRBJ1-2; D remains unclear. TRBV5-3 falls under the ORF class, with uncertain function. The CDR3 is made up of 16 amino acids. Trimming removed 6 bases from V and 4 bases from J, with 22 bases in between. As DNA, the CDR3 is TGTGCCAGAATTATTCGAGTGGTGAGAAAGACCTATGGCTACACCTTC. Protein: CARIIRVVRKTYGYTF.

This clonotype was picked up many times. The chain combines TRBV8-2 with TRBJ1-2. TRBV8-2 is marked as a pseudogene. The CDR3 has 16 residues. The CDR3 sequence: CGSFIVDSRKTYGYTF. The DNA for the CDR3 is TGTGGCAGTTTCATTGTTGATAGCCGAAAGACCTATGGCTACACCTTC.

Remarks on this clonotype: A single base separates this from a much larger clone, so it may be a read error. CDR3 region: CSAQRGPNNTPLHF. Written as DNA, the CDR3 is TGCAGTGCTCAGCGGGGTCCTAATAATACACCCCTCCACTTT. The chain uses TRBV20-1 and TRBJ1-6; D is unresolved. The CDR3 has 14 residues. Germline V gene data show CDR1 as DFQATT and CDR2 as SNEGSKA (reference sequence).

At least ten counts were recorded for this clonotype. J is TRBJ2-1 and V is TRBV5-1; 10 nucleotides align to TRBD2. The V and J ends lost 3 bases and 7 bases, in that order; junction bases with no gene match: 7. There are 15 residues in the CDR3. Germline CDR1 and CDR2: SGHRS and YFSETQ. CDR3 amino acids: CASSYTGTSANEQFF. The CDR3 DNA reads TGCGCCAGCAGCTACACCGGGACTAGCGCGAATGAGCAGTTCTTC.

The chain carries TRBV7-2 and TRBJ1-1; no clear D gene. The germline V and J ends were trimmed by 7 bases and 11 bases, with 23 bases remaining between them. CDR3 size: 14 residues. Germline V gives CDR1 SGHTA, CDR2 FQGNSA. The CDR3: CASNLRTASLGAFF. CDR3 coding DNA: TGTGCCAGCAACCTCAGGACCGCGTCCTTGGGGGCTTTCTTT. Full variable domain (outside the CDR3, taken from reference TRBV7-2 and TRBJ1-1): GAGVSQSPSNKVTEKGKDVELRCDPISGHTALYWYRQSLGQGLEFLIYFQGNSAPDKSGLPSDRFSAERTGGSVSTLTIQRTQQEDSAVYLCASNLRTASLGAFFGQGTRLTVV.

A remark on this clonotype: A much larger clone is a single base away; this may be a read error. The V gene is TRBV9, the J gene TRBJ2-5; weak D call: TRBD2 (6 bases). The CDR3 has 16 residues. Germline V gene sequence: CDR1 SGDLS, CDR2 YYNGEE. The V gene lost 0 bases and the J gene lost 4 bases, with 16 bases spanning the gap. CDR3 coding DNA: TGTGCCAGCAGCGTAGGGGCTAGCGAGAGTGGAGAGACCCAGTACTTC. Amino acids: CASSVGASESGETQYF.

Points on this clonotype: A much larger clonotype is one base distant, so this may be a read error. The chain is built from TRBV7-2 and TRBJ2-7; a possible D gene is TRBD1 (6 bases). The CDR3 length is 13 residues. Germline lookup yields CDR1 SGHTA and CDR2 FQGNSA. V gave up 8 bases and J gave up 3 bases, with 14 bases separating them. The CDR3: CASGLGANYEQYF. DNA of the CDR3: TGTGCCAGCGGATTGGGGGCCAACTACGAGCAGTACTTC.

For this clonotype: This sequence may be a read error, since a much larger clone differs from it by one base. The chain couples TRBV21-1 to TRBJ2-3. TRBV21-1 has pseudogene status. The CDR3 is made up of 17 amino acids. The CDR3 DNA follows: TGTGCCAGCAGACTGGAGATAGCTACAGTCATGCAAGATACGCAGTATTTT. Translated: CASRLEIATVMQDTQYF.

The sample holds a few counts of this clonotype. The V gene is TRBV29-1, the J gene TRBJ2-3; D remains ambiguous. Trimming pared 3 bases from V and 6 bases from J, leaving 4 bases between. The germline V gene encodes CDR1 SQVTM and CDR2 ANQGSEA. This CDR3 is built from 10 residues. This chain's CDR3 is CSVERDTQYF. CDR3 bases: TGCAGCGTTGAGAGGGATACGCAGTATTTT.

This clonotype was picked up many times. This chain connects TRBV28 to TRBJ2-2; 9 bases agree with TRBD1. With V trimmed by 3 bases and J by 7 bases, 6 bases remained unmatched. The CDR3 runs 15 residues. CDR1 and CDR2 from the germline V gene are MDHEN and SYDVKM. CDR3 nucleotides: TGTGCCAGCAGTTTGGCGACAGGGGGAGTCGGGGAGCTGTTTTTT. As protein: CASSLATGGVGELFF.

This clonotype was seen ten or more times. This rearrangement joins TRBV9 to TRBJ1-3; 7 nucleotides align to TRBD1. The V gene end was trimmed by 4 bases and the J gene end by 2 bases; junction bases not matched to a gene: 9. The length of the CDR3 is 16 residues. The germline V gene has CDR1 SGDLS and CDR2 YYNGEE. The CDR3 nucleotides read TGTGCCAGCAGCCCACGCTCCGACAGGGCTGGAAACACCATATATTTT. Its translation is CASSPRSDRAGNTIYF.

Ten or more counts support this clonotype. The V and J genes are TRBV14 and TRBJ1-1; TRBD1 matches 10 bases. Germline lookup yields CDR1 SGHDN and CDR2 FVKESK. The CDR3 extends over 15 amino acids. Trimming cost V 5 bases and J 3 bases; bases outside gene matches: 6. DNA of the CDR3: TGTGCCAGCAGCGGACAGGGGGTAGTCTACACTGAAGCTTTCTTT. Its protein product is CASSGQGVVYTEAFF.

This clonotype is a singleton in its sample. The junction differs from germline at one of its ends, possibly a read error. V is TRBV11-3 and J is TRBJ2-7; the match to TRBD2 covers 9 bases. Looked up from germline, CDR1 is SGHNT and CDR2 is YENEEA. This CDR3 contains 15 residues. The DNA of the CDR3 is TGTGCCAGCAGCTTAAATAGCGGGAGTACCTATGAGCAGTACTTC. Its protein product is CASSLNSGSTYEQYF.

There are many counts of this clonotype. This sequence joins TRBV15 and TRBJ1-2; no reliable D call. Deletions cut 5 bases from V and 4 bases from J, with 23 bases between. Germline-derived CDR1 and CDR2 are LNHNV and YYDKDF (reference sequence). This CDR3 has 17 amino acids. The CDR3 region has the DNA TGTGCCACCAGCTCTCTACCAAGGTGTGGAAAGACCTATGGCTACACCTTC. Translating gives CATSSLPRCGKTYGYTF.

This clonotype has a count of ten or more. In nucleotides, the CDR3 is TGTGCCAGCAGCTTGAGTCGGGGATCCACTGAAGCTTTCTTT. It yields the protein CASSLSRGSTEAFF. V gene TRBV5-4 combines with J gene TRBJ1-1, with D hard to call. Germline V gene lookup returns CDR1 SGHNT and CDR2 YYREEE (reference sequence). This CDR3 is 14 amino acids long. Deletions cut 1 base from V and 4 bases from J, with 11 bases between.

The V and J genes are TRBV4-1 and TRBJ1-6; maybe TRBD1 (6 bases). This CDR3 contains 14 residues. Per germline, CDR1 MGHRA and CDR2 YSYEKL. The germline V and J ends were trimmed by 6 bases and 11 bases, with 17 bases remaining between them. DNA of the CDR3: TGCGCCAGCAGTATAGGACAGTCGAGCCCACCCCTCCACTTT. Translation: CASSIGQSSPPLHF.

This clonotype showed up many times. The chain recombines TRBV5-4 with TRBJ1-2; D gene ambiguous. The ends were cut back, 7 bases at V and 4 bases at J, with 23 bases in the middle. CDR3 length: 16 residues. Germline loops: CDR1 SGHNT, CDR2 YYREEE (reference sequence). The CDR3 bases are TGTGCCAGCGGTGGTAGCGTACCAGGAAAGACCTATGGCTACACCTTC. This sequence encodes CASGGSVPGKTYGYTF.

This clonotype was detected a few times. The chain couples TRBV7-9 to TRBJ2-1, with D perhaps given as TRBD1 or TRBD2 (6 bases each). This CDR3 contains 16 residues. Between the trimmed V and J ends, which lost 2 bases and 4 bases, there was a span of 15 bases. The V gene's germline CDR1 is SEHNR and CDR2 FQNEAQ (reference sequence). The CDR3 sequence is CASSLLGGFEYNEQFF. The DNA of the CDR3 is TGTGCCAGCAGCTTACTGGGGGGCTTCGAGTACAATGAGCAGTTCTTC.

A note on this clonotype: This may arise from a read error, as a much more abundant clone is one base away. This sequence joins TRBV11-2 and TRBJ1-2; D is unclear. Germline V gene sequence: CDR1 SGHAT, CDR2 FQNNGV. CDR3 length equals 17 residues. The CDR3 protein is CAGSDAITSRKTYGYTF. The CDR3 DNA follows: TGTGCCGGCAGCGACGCTATAACAAGCAGAAAGACCTATGGCTACACCTTC.

To note about this clonotype: With a much larger clone just one base away, this may be a read error. V and J are TRBV5-1 and TRBJ2-4; D is possibly TRBD1 (6 bases). Judging by the DNA end, TRBJ1-2 fits better; the J call may be wrong. Per the germline V gene, CDR1 is SGHRS and CDR2 is YFSETQ. CDR3 length equals 12 residues. CDR3 bases: TGCGCCAGAAGCTTAGGGGGGTCTGGCTACACCTTC. As protein: CARSLGGSGYTF.